These 26 T cell receptor beta chains were all obtained from the same sample, sequenced in a study of CD8+CD57+ T cells in acquired aplastic anemia (dated by TCRdb to 2017 to 2018). The sequencer listed for this sample is Illumina HiSeq 2000. Profiling of TCR beta VDJ combinations and CDR3 sequences used genomic DNA as the template. The public reads were quality trimmed at Q25 with fastp and then assembled into clones with MiXCR by TCRdb, keeping productive beta chains. Here each entry gathers all rows of one CDR3 protein and keeps the most common genes and DNA. In all, the sample holds approximately 300,000 distinct CDR3 sequences, and approximately 58% of those were seen once. The ten largest make up roughly 1.3% of the sample. Flow cytometry had shown CD8+CD57+ cell expansion in the patients selected for sequencing. Sequencing was performed on sorted CD4+, CD8+, or CD8+CD57+ T cells (not recorded which) from PBMCs. The receptors originated from a human donor with aplastic anemia.

This clonotype was observed at least ten times. The chain combines TRBV3-1 with TRBJ1-6; D call uncertain. Germline loops: CDR1 LGHDT, CDR2 YNNKEL (reference sequence). Trimming left V 0 bases short and J 7 bases short, with 7 bases between. The CDR3 runs 14 residues. For the CDR3, the DNA is TGTGCCAGCAGCCAAGATAACCGGAATTCACCCCTCCACTTT. Encoded protein: CASSQDNRNSPLHF.

This clonotype was detected once. This chain uses TRBV3-1 with TRBJ2-2; 15 bases match TRBD2. The J segment lost 1 base and the V segment lost 6 bases, leaving 9 bases of the junction unmatched. The germline V gene encodes CDR1 LGHDT and CDR2 YNNKEL (reference sequence). The CDR3 length is 19 residues. The CDR3 sequence: CASRQSGTSGGKNTGELFF. CDR3 sequence (DNA): TGTGCCAGCAGGCAAAGCGGGACTAGCGGGGGGAAGAACACCGGGGAGCTGTTTTTT.

V and J are TRBV7-9 and TRBJ1-1; 12 bases are shared with TRBD1. CDR3 size: 17 residues. Losses at the gene ends were 5 bases for V and 9 bases for J; bases not matched to a gene: 16. Per the germline V gene, CDR1 is SEHNR and CDR2 is FQNEAQ (reference sequence). The DNA of the CDR3 is TGTGCCAGCAGCCCTCCGCGGGACAGGGGGCTGGGGACTAAAGCTTTCTTT. It yields the protein CASSPPRDRGLGTKAFF.

This clonotype has only a few counts. The rearrangement links TRBV25-1 to TRBJ1-1; D perhaps matches TRBD1 (5 bases). V gave up 9 bases and J gave up 2 bases, with 19 bases separating them. The CDR3 contains 15 residues. The germline CDR1 and CDR2 sequences are MGHDK and SYGVNS. In DNA, the CDR3 is TGTGCCAGTACGAAGGCTGGGACGGAAAACACTGAAGCTTTCTTT. This gives the protein CASTKAGTENTEAFF.

The genes are TRBV12-3 or TRBV12-4 and TRBJ1-2, with unresolved D. The CDR3 extends over 14 amino acids. With 3 bases removed from V and 1 base from J, the gap between germline ends came to 9 bases. The CDR3 region is CASSFRSFNYGYTF. CDR3 coding DNA: TGTGCCAGCAGTTTCCGCAGTTTTAACTATGGCTACACCTTC.

This clonotype was counted many times. V and J are TRBV6-5 and TRBJ2-2; D ambiguous. V was trimmed by 4 bases and J by 0 bases, leaving 9 bases between them. The CDR3 totals 15 residues. Germline V gene data show CDR1 as MNHEY and CDR2 as SVGAGI. The CDR3 nucleotides are TGTGCCAGCAGTTCCCCCGTATCGAACACCGGGGAGCTGTTTTTT. Translating it yields CASSSPVSNTGELFF.

This chain links TRBV19 with TRBJ2-1; 10 bases are shared with TRBD2. Trimming at V came to 3 bases and at J to 6 bases, leaving 5 bases not matched to a gene. Per germline, CDR1 LNHDA and CDR2 SQIVND (reference sequence). The CDR3 consists of 15 residues. Written as DNA, the CDR3 is TGTGCCAGTAGTATCGCTAGCGGGAGTCTCAATGAGCAGTTCTTC. Encoded protein: CASSIASGSLNEQFF.

This chain uses TRBV7-2 with TRBJ2-1; TRBD1 matches 10 bases. With V trimmed by 3 bases and J by 8 bases, 13 bases remained unmatched. The CDR3 has 17 amino acids. Germline CDR1 reads SGHTA; CDR2 reads FQGNSA. The CDR3 protein is CASSLGGPGQGFDEQFF. CDR3 bases: TGTGCCAGCAGCTTGGGGGGACCGGGACAGGGGTTCGATGAGCAGTTCTTC.

This clonotype was seen a handful of times. The CDR3 DNA reads TGTGCCAGCAGTGAAGACGGGTGGACTGAAGCTTTCTTT. It specifies CASSEDGWTEAFF. V is TRBV25-1 and J is TRBJ1-1; D gene unclear. V lost 2 bases, J lost 5 bases, and 9 bases lay in between. Per the germline V gene, CDR1 is MGHDK and CDR2 is SYGVNS. The CDR3 is made up of 13 amino acids.

This clonotype came up once. This chain uses TRBV7-8 with TRBJ1-3; D unresolved. The CDR3 has 14 amino acids. Between the trimmed V and J ends, which lost 7 bases and 0 bases, there was a span of 10 bases. Germline-derived CDR1 and CDR2 are SGHVS and FQNEAQ. CDR3 region: CASTNGISGNTIYF. CDR3 nucleotide sequence: TGTGCCAGCACTAACGGGATCTCTGGAAACACCATATATTTT.

The count of this clonotype is one. V gene TRBV12-3 or TRBV12-4 combines with J gene TRBJ2-3; perhaps TRBD1 as D (5 bases). The CDR3 length is 15 residues. Trimming removed 3 bases at V and 0 bases at J, with 10 bases between. The CDR3, as DNA: TGTGCCAGCAGTTTTGGAAGGGGTAGCACAGATACGCAGTATTTT. This codes for CASSFGRGSTDTQYF.

This chain uses TRBV24-1 with TRBJ2-5, with 13 nucleotides matching TRBD2. Germline V gene lookup returns CDR1 KGHDR and CDR2 SFDVKD. The CDR3 spans 18 residues. Trimming removed 3 bases from V and 5 bases from J; junction bases left unmatched: 11. The DNA for the CDR3 is TGTGCCACCAGTGATGGAGGACTAGCGGGAGCCTTGTGGGAGACCCAGTACTTC. Protein product: CATSDGGLAGALWETQYF.

This clonotype was counted ten times or more. This chain connects TRBV6-1 to TRBJ1-2; 8 bases map to TRBD1. Germline CDR1 reads MNHNS; CDR2 reads SASEGT. The CDR3 sequence is 13 residues long. Trimming took 8 bases from V and 8 from J; bases not matched to a gene: 10. The chain's CDR3 is CASLRTGSVGYTF. The CDR3 DNA is TGTGCCAGCCTCCGGACAGGGAGTGTGGGCTACACCTTC.

V gene TRBV29-1 combines with J gene TRBJ1-1; D is unclear. The CDR3 spans 11 residues. Germline CDR1 reads SQVTM; CDR2 reads ANQGSEA. The V and J ends lost 4 bases and 1 base respectively, with 4 bases between them. The CDR3 is CSVVGNTEAFF. CDR3 nucleotide sequence: TGCAGCGTTGTTGGGAACACTGAAGCTTTCTTT.

There are many counts of this clonotype. CDR3 sequence reads: CASSSRGYGYTF. The CDR3 DNA reads as TGTGCCAGCAGTTCGAGGGGGTATGGCTACACCTTC. The V call is TRBV12-3 or TRBV12-4, the J call TRBJ1-2; tentatively, D is TRBD1 (6 bases). Trimming stripped 4 bases from V and 5 bases from J, with 8 bases between. CDR3 length: 12 residues.

Remarks on this clonotype: A much larger clone differs by one base, so this may be a read error. This sequence joins TRBV6-6 and TRBJ2-1, with 9 bases fitting TRBD1. The CDR3 sequence is 13 residues long. V shed 6 bases, J shed 6 bases, and the junction held 3 bases outside the gene matches. CDR1 is MNHNY, CDR2 SVGAGI, per germline (reference sequence). The CDR3 DNA reads TGTGCCAGCAGCTCGACAGGGGGCAATGAGCAGTTCTTC. Translated: CASSSTGGNEQFF.

Details on this clonotype: A junction boundary mismatches the germline segment, possibly from a read error. The rearrangement joins TRBV5-1 to TRBJ1-6, with D maybe TRBD1 (5 bases). The CDR3 is 11 amino acids. CDR1 and CDR2 from the germline V gene are SGHRS and YFSETQ. CDR3 bases: TGTGCCAGCAGCTCCGGCGGGGGGTTCCACTTT. Its translation: CASSSGGGFHF.

This clonotype was found many times. This chain connects TRBV6-5 to TRBJ1-6, with D hard to call. CDR1 and CDR2 (germline): MNHEY, SVGAGI. The CDR3 has 14 amino acids. V was clipped by 2 bases and J by 9 bases, with 11 bases between them. The CDR3 DNA is TGTGCCAGCAGTTACGGCAAGGAGGGTTCACCCCTCCACTTT. Its protein is CASSYGKEGSPLHF.

Many counts were recorded for this clonotype. V usage is TRBV20-1 and J usage is TRBJ2-1; D not resolved. V dropped 4 bases and J dropped 5 bases, with 15 bases sitting between them. From germline, CDR1 is DFQATT and CDR2 SNEGSKA (reference sequence). The CDR3 loop spans 14 amino acids. CDR3 amino acids: CSAMIGSLNNEQFF. The DNA for the CDR3 is TGCAGTGCTATGATCGGTAGCCTAAACAATGAGCAGTTCTTC.

This chain links TRBV16 with TRBJ1-1; D call uncertain. The CDR3 runs to 14 residues. Per germline, CDR1 KGHSY and CDR2 FQNENV. The V end was cut by 8 bases, the J end by 0 bases, with 13 bases between. The CDR3: CASHRADMNTEAFF. The CDR3 DNA sequence: TGTGCCAGCCACCGGGCCGACATGAACACTGAAGCTTTCTTT.

The chain has TRBV24-1 and TRBJ1-1, with D perhaps TRBD1 (5 bases). Germline V gene data show CDR1 as KGHDR and CDR2 as SFDVKD. The CDR3 is made up of 15 amino acids. Deletions cut 4 bases from V and 0 bases from J, with 11 bases between. CDR3 protein: CATSELTGLNTEAFF. CDR3 nucleotide sequence: TGTGCCACCAGTGAATTAACAGGCCTGAACACTGAAGCTTTCTTT.

The J gene is TRBJ2-5, the V gene TRBV6-1; D perhaps matches TRBD2 (6 bases). This CDR3 comprises 13 residues. Trimming took off 4 bases at V and 5 bases at J, with 11 bases between the two ends. The germline CDR1 and CDR2 sequences are MNHNS and SASEGT. The CDR3 DNA reads as TGTGCCAGCAGTGGTCGGGGGATGGAGACCCAGTACTTC. Protein product: CASSGRGMETQYF.

V is TRBV20-1 and J is TRBJ1-5, with a weak D call TRBD1 (5 bases). The germline gives CDR1 DFQATT, CDR2 SNEGSKA (reference sequence). The CDR3 is 15 amino acids. Trimming took off 3 bases at V and 2 bases at J, with 14 bases between the two ends. DNA for the CDR3: TGCAGTGCTAGGTATGGTCTCAGGGGCAATCAGCCCCAGCATTTT. Amino acids: CSARYGLRGNQPQHF.

This clonotype was observed at least ten times. The chain uses TRBV9 and TRBJ2-1; D is possibly TRBD1 (6 bases). This CDR3 region has 16 residues. V was shortened by 5 bases and J by 2 bases, with 17 bases between the two germline ends. CDR1 and CDR2 (germline): SGDLS, YYNGEE. This CDR3 reads CASSVLGTPAYNEQFF. DNA of the CDR3: TGTGCCAGCAGTGTTCTCGGGACACCAGCCTACAATGAGCAGTTCTTC.

The J gene is TRBJ2-2, the V gene TRBV7-9; either TRBD1 or TRBD2 may fit D (7 bases each). This CDR3 contains 14 residues. Germline lookup yields CDR1 SEHNR and CDR2 FQNEAQ (reference sequence). Trimming cost V 5 bases and J 12 bases, with 19 bases left between them. DNA for the CDR3: TGTGCCAGCAGCAAAGAGGCAGGGGGGGTTAAGCTGTTTTTT. This encodes CASSKEAGGVKLFF.

The table lists this clonotype with many counts. The V call is TRBV7-3, the J call TRBJ1-1, with D perhaps TRBD1 (5 bases). V was cut by 0 bases and J by 6 bases, with 11 bases left in between. Germline V gives CDR1 SGHTA, CDR2 FQGTGA. The CDR3 length is 14 residues. The CDR3: CASSLTSGHPEAFF. As DNA, the CDR3 is TGTGCCAGCAGCTTAACGTCGGGGCACCCTGAAGCTTTCTTT.